This TCR beta chain was sequenced in a study of cytomegalovirus exposure and HLA in healthy donors. The V gene lost 0 bases and the J gene lost 1 base, with 14 bases spanning the gap. The CDR3 covers 18 residues. CDR1 and CDR2 (germline): SGHRS, YFSETQ. Concerning this clone itself: What it recognizes is unknown.

Study-wide points: Reports indicated that the classifier achieved high specificity and sensitivity in diagnosing cytomegalovirus status. Associated with cytomegalovirus, according to the listing, were around 170 TCR beta chains.

TCRdb's table, derived via immunoSEQ multiplex PCR, lists solely in-frame clones and lacks some. The data hold under 100,000 clones, with 95% to 98% observed a single time. The rearrangement uses TRBV5-1 and TRBJ2-6; a weak D match, TRBD1 (6 bases). This sequence originates from a man aged 18 to 29 in good health and CMV-seronegative. Sequencing was performed on PBMCs. Here the CDR3 DNA reads TGCGCCAGCAGCTTGGCCCGGGACACCCCGTCTGGGGCCAACGTCCTGACTTTC. This encodes CASSLARDTPSGANVLTF.